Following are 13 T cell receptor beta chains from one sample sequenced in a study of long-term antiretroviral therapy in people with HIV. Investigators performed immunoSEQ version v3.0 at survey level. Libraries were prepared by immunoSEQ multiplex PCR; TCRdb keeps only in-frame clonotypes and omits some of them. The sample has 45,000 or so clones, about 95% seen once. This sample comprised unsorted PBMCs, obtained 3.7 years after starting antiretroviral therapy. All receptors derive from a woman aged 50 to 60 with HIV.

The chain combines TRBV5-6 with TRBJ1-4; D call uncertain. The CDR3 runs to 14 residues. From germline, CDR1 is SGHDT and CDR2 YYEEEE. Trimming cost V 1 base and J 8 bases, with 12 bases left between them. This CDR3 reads CASSLRGLQEKLFF. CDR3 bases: TGTGCCAGCAGCTTGAGAGGATTGCAGGAAAAACTGTTTTTT.

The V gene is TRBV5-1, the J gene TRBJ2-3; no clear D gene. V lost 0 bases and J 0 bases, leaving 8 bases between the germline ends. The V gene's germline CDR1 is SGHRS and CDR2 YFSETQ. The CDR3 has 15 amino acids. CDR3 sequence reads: CASSLASASTDTQYF. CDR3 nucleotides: TGCGCCAGCAGCTTGGCCAGTGCCAGCACAGATACGCAGTATTTT.

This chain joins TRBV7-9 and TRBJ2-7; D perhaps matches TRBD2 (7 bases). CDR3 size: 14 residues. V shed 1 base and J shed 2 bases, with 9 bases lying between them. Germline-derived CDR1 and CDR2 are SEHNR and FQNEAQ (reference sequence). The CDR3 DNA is TGTGCCAGCAGCTTAGGAGGGGGGGCCTACGAGCAGTACTTC. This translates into CASSLGGGAYEQYF.

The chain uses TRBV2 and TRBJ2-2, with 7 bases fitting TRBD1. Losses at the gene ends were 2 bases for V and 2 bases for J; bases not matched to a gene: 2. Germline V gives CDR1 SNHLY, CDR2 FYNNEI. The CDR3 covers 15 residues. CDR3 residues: CASSETGVNTGELFF. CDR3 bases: TGTGCCAGCAGTGAAACAGGGGTAAACACCGGGGAGCTGTTTTTT. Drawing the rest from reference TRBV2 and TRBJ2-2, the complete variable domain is EPEVTQTPSHQVTQMGQEVILRCVPISNHLYFYWYRQILGQKVEFLVSFYNNEISEKSEIFDDQFSVERPDGSNFTLKIRSTKLEDSAMYFCASSETGVNTGELFFGEGSRLTVL.

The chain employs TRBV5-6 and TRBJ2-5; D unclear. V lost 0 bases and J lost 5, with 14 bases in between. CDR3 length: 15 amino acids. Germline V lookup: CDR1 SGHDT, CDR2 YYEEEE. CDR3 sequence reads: CASSLAYGVAETQYF. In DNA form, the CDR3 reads TGTGCCAGCAGCTTGGCCTATGGGGTCGCGGAGACCCAGTACTTC.

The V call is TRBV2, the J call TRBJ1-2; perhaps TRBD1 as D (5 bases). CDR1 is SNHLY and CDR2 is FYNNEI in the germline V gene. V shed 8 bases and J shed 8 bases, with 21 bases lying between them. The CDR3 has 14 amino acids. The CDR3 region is CASGAAWMVGGYTF. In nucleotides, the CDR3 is TGTGCCAGCGGGGCGGCGTGGATGGTGGGCGGCTACACCTTC.

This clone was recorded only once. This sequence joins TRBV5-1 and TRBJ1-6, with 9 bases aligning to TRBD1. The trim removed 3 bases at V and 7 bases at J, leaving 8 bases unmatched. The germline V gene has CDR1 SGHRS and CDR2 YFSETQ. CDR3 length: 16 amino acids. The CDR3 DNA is TGCGCCAGCAGCTCGTCCTTCGACAGGGGGAATTCACCCCTCCACTTT. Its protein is CASSSSFDRGNSPLHF.

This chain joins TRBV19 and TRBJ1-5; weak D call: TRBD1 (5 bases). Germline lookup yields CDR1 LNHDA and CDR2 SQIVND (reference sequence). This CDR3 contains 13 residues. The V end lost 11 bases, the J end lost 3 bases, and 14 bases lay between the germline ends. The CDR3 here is CAVARAINQPQHF. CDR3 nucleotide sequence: TGTGCCGTAGCCAGGGCGATCAATCAGCCCCAGCATTTT.

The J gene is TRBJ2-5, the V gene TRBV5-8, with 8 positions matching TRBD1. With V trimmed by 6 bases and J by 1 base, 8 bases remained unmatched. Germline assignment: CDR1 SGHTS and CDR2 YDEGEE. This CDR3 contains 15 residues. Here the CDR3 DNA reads TGTGCCAGCAACGGCGGACAGGGCCCCCAAGAGACCCAGTACTTC. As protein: CASNGGQGPQETQYF.

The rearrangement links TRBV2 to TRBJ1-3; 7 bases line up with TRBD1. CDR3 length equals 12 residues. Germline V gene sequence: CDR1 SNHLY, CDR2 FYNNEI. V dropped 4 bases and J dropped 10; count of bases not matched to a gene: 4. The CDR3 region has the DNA TGTGCCAGCAGTGCAACAGGGGAGACCATATATTTT. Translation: CASSATGETIYF. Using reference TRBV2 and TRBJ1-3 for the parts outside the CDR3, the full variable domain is EPEVTQTPSHQVTQMGQEVILRCVPISNHLYFYWYRQILGQKVEFLVSFYNNEISEKSEIFDDQFSVERPDGSNFTLKIRSTKLEDSAMYFCASSATGETIYFGEGSWLTVV.

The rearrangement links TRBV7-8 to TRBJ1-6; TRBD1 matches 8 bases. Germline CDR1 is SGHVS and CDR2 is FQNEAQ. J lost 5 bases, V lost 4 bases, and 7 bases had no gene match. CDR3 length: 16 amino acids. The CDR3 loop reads CASSWRTGINNSPLHF. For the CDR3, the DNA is TGTGCCAGCAGCTGGAGGACAGGGATAAATAATTCACCCCTCCACTTT.

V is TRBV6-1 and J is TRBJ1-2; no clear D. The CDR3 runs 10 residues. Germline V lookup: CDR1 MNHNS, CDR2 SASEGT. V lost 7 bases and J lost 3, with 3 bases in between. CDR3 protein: CASNDYGYTF. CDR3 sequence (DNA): TGTGCCAGCAATGACTATGGCTACACCTTC.

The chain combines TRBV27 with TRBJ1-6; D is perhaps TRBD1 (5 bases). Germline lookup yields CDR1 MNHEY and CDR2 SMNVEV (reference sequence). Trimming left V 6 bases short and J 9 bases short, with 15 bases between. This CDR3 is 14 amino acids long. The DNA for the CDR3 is TGTGCCAGCAGCCTAACAGGAGGTTTTTCACCCCTCCACTTT. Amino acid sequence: CASSLTGGFSPLHF.